These 2 T cell receptor beta chains came from one sample sequenced in a study of blood T cell repertoires in COVID-19. Generated by immunoSEQ multiplex PCR, the TCRdb table keeps only in-frame clones and is missing some. The sample contains around 320,000 clones, roughly 91% of which appear only once. The sequencing sample was made of PBMCs or T cells enriched from blood (not recorded which). All receptors come from a woman aged 50 to 60 who had been exposed to COVID-19.

J is TRBJ2-7 and V is TRBV25-1; D might be TRBD1 (6 bases). The CDR3 runs 15 residues. V lost 1 base, J lost 3 bases, and 13 bases lay in between. CDR1 and CDR2 from the germline V gene are MGHDK and SYGVNS. The CDR3 DNA reads as TGTGCCAGCAGTGAATTCGGGGACAAACGCTACGAGCAGTACTTC. Protein: CASSEFGDKRYEQYF.

The V gene is TRBV28, the J gene TRBJ2-7; maybe TRBD2 (6 bases). This CDR3 is 16 amino acids long. The V end was cut by 5 bases, the J end by 4 bases, with 21 bases between. Germline V lookup: CDR1 MDHEN, CDR2 SYDVKM. The CDR3 here is CASSPPRGLLWYEQYF. The CDR3 DNA reads TGTGCCAGCAGTCCCCCGCGGGGACTTCTTTGGTACGAGCAGTACTTC. Filled out from reference TRBV28 and TRBJ2-7, the complete variable domain reads DVKVTQSSRYLVKRTGEKVFLECVQDMDHENMFWYRQDPGLGLRLIYFSYDVKMKEKGDIPEGYSVSREKKERFSLILESASTNQTSMYLCASSPPRGLLWYEQYFGPGTRLTVT.